The rows below give T cell receptor beta chains drawn from one sample of a study of glioma-infiltrating T cells after dendritic cell vaccination. Libraries were prepared by immunoSEQ multiplex PCR; TCRdb keeps only in-frame clonotypes and omits some of them. This repertoire shows tens of thousands of clones, more than 75% found once; its top ten account for under 3%. The sequenced sample was blood, obtained before dendritic cell vaccination. The source of these receptors is a human donor with glioblastoma. Both conserved end residues are part of each CDR3. D genes are given only for firm matches. Only some rows state a clone size, as once, few, many or a class for expanded clones.

d_call j_call clone_size v_call cdr3_nt cdr3_aa
. TRBJ2-1 . TRBV14 TGTGCCAGCAGCCTCGGCCGGCCCGACCCCAGGTACAATGAGCAGTTCTTC CASSLGRPDPRYNEQFF
TRBD2 TRBJ2-3 . TRBV7-9 TGTGCCAGCAGCTCAGGGACTAGCGGGACCCCAGATACGCAGTATTTT CASSSGTSGTPDTQYF
. TRBJ2-7 . TRBV5-4 TGTGCCAGCAGCGTCGACAGATTGTACGAGCAGTACTTC CASSVDRLYEQYF
TRBD1 TRBJ1-1 few TRBV6-1 TGTGCCAGCAGACAGGGGATGAACACTGAAGCTTTCTTT CASRQGMNTEAFF
. TRBJ1-5 . TRBV19 TGTGCCAGTAGGCCAGACAGATATGGCAATCAGCCCCAGCATTTT CASRPDRYGNQPQHF
TRBD2 TRBJ2-5 . TRBV6-1 TGTGCCAGCAGTGAACTAGCGGGGGGAGAGACCCAGTACTTC CASSELAGGETQYF
. TRBJ2-7 . TRBV19 TGTGCCAGTAGTGAGGACTCCTCCTACGAGCAGTACTTC CASSEDSSYEQYF
. TRBJ2-2 . TRBV4-2 TGTGCCAGCAGCCCCGCCCTACTAGCCGACGGCGGTGGGGAGCTGTTTTTT CASSPALLADGGGELFF
. TRBJ2-1 . TRBV5-1 TGCGCCAGCAGCTTGGGTTTCAGTACCAATGAGCAGTTCTTC CASSLGFSTNEQFF
. TRBJ2-7 . TRBV6-1 TGTGCCAGCAGTGAACTGCGCGGGGGCACTTACTACGAGCAGTACTTC CASSELRGGTYYEQYF
TRBD1 TRBJ2-7 . TRBV6-5 TGTGCCAGCAGTTACGGGGACAGGGAAATTGGGCAGTACTTC CASSYGDREIGQYF
. TRBJ1-3 . TRBV4-3 TGCGCCAGCAGCCAATCTCGCCGAGGGTCTGGAAACACCATATATTTT CASSQSRRGSGNTIYF
. TRBJ1-4 . TRBV19 TGTGCCAGTAGTCCTCTCCCTGCAACTAATGAAAAACTGTTTTTT CASSPLPATNEKLFF
. TRBJ1-2 few TRBV1 TGCACCAGCAGCCAACCCGGACAGGAGTATGGCTACACCTTC CTSSQPGQEYGYTF
TRBD1 TRBJ2-5 . TRBV19 TGTGCCAGTAGTGCCGGGACAGGGAGTGAGACCCAGTACTTC CASSAGTGSETQYF
TRBD1 TRBJ2-7 . TRBV14 TGTGCCAGCAGCCTTAACAGGGGACGCTGGTACGAGCAGTACTTC CASSLNRGRWYEQYF
. TRBJ1-4 . TRBV25-1 TGTGCCAGCAGTGCCCTAACCGGTCCGGGGTATCATGGAAAACTGTTTTTT CASSALTGPGYHGKLFF
. TRBJ2-3 . TRBV11-2 TGTGCCAGCAGCTTTCTAGGAGACACAGATACGCAGTATTTT CASSFLGDTDTQYF
TRBD1 TRBJ1-5 . TRBV10-3 TGTGCCATCAGTGGGGGACAGGATAGCAATCAGCCCCAGCATTTT CAISGGQDSNQPQHF
. TRBJ2-7 . TRBV27 TGTGCCAGCAGTTTAGAGGAGTCCTACGAGCAGTACTTC CASSLEESYEQYF
TRBD1 TRBJ2-7 few TRBV11-2 TGTGCCAGCAGCTTGCTGGGACAGGGTAGCGAGCAGTACTTC CASSLLGQGSEQYF
. TRBJ1-2 . TRBV5-6 TGTGCCAGCAGCAAACGGACCGGCGGGGGCTACACCTTC CASSKRTGGGYTF
TRBD1 TRBJ1-3 few TRBV10-1 TGCGCCAGCAGCGAACAGGGGACTGGAAACACCATATATTTT CASSEQGTGNTIYF
. TRBJ1-2 . TRBV5-6 TGTGCCAGCAGCTTAAATCCCCTGGGGAGGGGCTATGGCTACACCTTC CASSLNPLGRGYGYTF
TRBD1 TRBJ2-3 . TRBV6-5 TGTGCCAGCAGCCAACAGGGGGATACGCAGTATTTT CASSQQGDTQYF
. TRBJ2-5 . TRBV7-2 TGTGCCAGCAGCTTATCTGCTGTGACACAAGAGACCCAGTACTTC CASSLSAVTQETQYF
TRBD2 TRBJ2-1 . TRBV5-1 TGCGCCAGCAGCTTGGGGGTAGGACTAGCCTACAATGAGCAGTTCTTC CASSLGVGLAYNEQFF
TRBD1 TRBJ2-7 . TRBV5-1 TGCGCCAGCAGCTTAAGGACAGGGTTTTCCTACGAGCAGTACTTC CASSLRTGFSYEQYF
TRBD1 TRBJ2-5 . TRBV4-1 TGCGCCAGCAGTCACGCCGGGACAGAAAGAGAGACCCAGTACTTC CASSHAGTERETQYF
TRBD1 TRBJ2-2 . TRBV10-3 TGTGCCATCAGTGGGGACAGGGGCACCGGGGAGCTGTTTTTT CAISGDRGTGELFF
TRBD1 TRBJ2-2 . TRBV7-7 TGTGCCAGCAGCTCCGGGACAGGGGTTCGTTTCACCGGGGAGCTGTTTTTT CASSSGTGVRFTGELFF
TRBD1 TRBJ1-4 once TRBV9 TGTGCCAGCAGCGACGGGACAGGGAATCGTGAAAAACTGTTTTTT CASSDGTGNREKLFF
TRBD2 TRBJ2-3 . TRBV18 TGTGCCAGCTCACCGACTAGCGGGAGCACAGATACGCAGTATTTT CASSPTSGSTDTQYF
. TRBJ2-3 once TRBV19 TGTGCCAGTAGTATCGCTGGACCTCAGGGGAGGGACACAGATACGCAGTATTTT CASSIAGPQGRDTDTQYF
. TRBJ2-5 . TRBV7-9 TGTGCCAGCAGCCCGAGGGAGACCCAGTACTTC CASSPRETQYF
. TRBJ1-6 . TRBV6-1 TGTGCCAGCAGGACCCAACAGGGCCGGAATTCACCCCTCCACTTT CASRTQQGRNSPLHF
. TRBJ2-5 . TRBV30 TGTGCCTGGAGTGTACTTCTGAATAAAGAAACCCAGTACTTC CAWSVLLNKETQYF
TRBD2 TRBJ2-7 . TRBV29-1 TGCAGCGTTGAAGGGGGAGGGCGCGAGCAGTACTTC CSVEGGGREQYF
TRBD1 TRBJ1-2 once TRBV4-3 TGCGCCAGCAGCCAGACCTCAGGGGGCCTCTATGGCTACACCTTC CASSQTSGGLYGYTF
. TRBJ2-2 . TRBV29-1 TGCAGCGTTCCAGAAGCGAACACCGGGGAGCTGTTTTTT CSVPEANTGELFF
. TRBJ2-7 . TRBV12-5 TGTGCTAGTGGTTCGGTAACCGTACAGGGTTACGAGCAGTACTTC CASGSVTVQGYEQYF
. TRBJ2-5 once TRBV5-1 TGCGCCAGCAGCGAAGTGGGCGGGGAGGAGACCCAGTACTTC CASSEVGGEETQYF
TRBD2 TRBJ2-1 . TRBV2 TGTGCCAGCAGTTACGAGCGGGAGGGACACAATGAGCAGTTCTTC CASSYEREGHNEQFF
. TRBJ2-5 . TRBV15 TGTGCCACCAGCGCACTCATGGAGGGTCCCGAGACCCAGTACTTC CATSALMEGPETQYF
. TRBJ2-2 . TRBV7-3 TGTGCCAGCAGCTGGGCGACCGGGGAGCTGTTTTTT CASSWATGELFF
TRBD1 TRBJ1-1 . TRBV6-5 TGTGCCAGCAGCTCAAGACAGGGGGCGAGGGCTGAAGCTTTCTTT CASSSRQGARAEAFF
. TRBJ2-5 . TRBV2 TGTGCCAGCACCAGAGGAGAACAAGAGACCCAGTACTTC CASTRGEQETQYF
. TRBJ2-3 . TRBV11-3 TGTGCCAGCAGCCATCGACACAGCACAGATACGCAGTATTTT CASSHRHSTDTQYF
. TRBJ1-5 once TRBV2 TGTGCCAGCAGTGTGGGGCGGGAATCGGCCAATCAGCCCCAGCATTTT CASSVGRESANQPQHF
. TRBJ2-2 . TRBV6-1 TGTGCCAGCACCATCAATCGGGGGAACACTGGGGAGCTGTTTTTT CASTINRGNTGELFF
. TRBJ2-3 . TRBV5-1 TGCGCCAGCAGCTTGGTAGGGGGAGCCACAGATACGCAGTATTTT CASSLVGGATDTQYF
. TRBJ2-2 . TRBV5-1 TGCGCCAGCAGCTTAAAGGGGTCAGAAACCGGGGAGCTGTTTTTT CASSLKGSETGELFF
. TRBJ2-5 . TRBV4-1 TGCGCCAGCAGCACGACGGTGGAGGAAGAGACCCAGTACTTC CASSTTVEEETQYF